The 31 T cell receptor beta chains presented below share a single source sample, sequenced in a study of spatial heterogeneity in lung cancer. In TCRdb, the 5' RACE reads were re-called with MiXCR into one record per CDR3 protein. The table has around 40,000 distinct CDR3 sequences, under 7% seen once. Indicated time point: sample taken at primary tumor resection. Tumor, nontumor lung or frozen PBMC supplied whole RNA, sequenced without sorting. Specimen: PBMCs, collected at surgery. The receptors derive from a male donor with early-stage non-small cell lung cancer.

This clonotype was seen a handful of times. This chain connects TRBV5-1 to TRBJ1-1; D unresolved. Trimming took 0 bases from V and 0 from J, leaving 18 bases between them. The CDR3 runs to 18 residues. Germline values: CDR1 SGHRS, CDR2 YFSETQ. The CDR3 coding sequence is TGCGCCAGCAGCTTGGCCGTTTCGGTGGGGATCATGAACACTGAAGCTTTCTTT. Protein sequence: CASSLAVSVGIMNTEAFF.

This clonotype was observed a handful of times. The CDR3 DNA sequence: TGTGCCAGCAGTTTCGACGCCGTATCCTACAATGAGCAGTTCTTC. It encodes CASSFDAVSYNEQFF. The rearrangement joins TRBV2 to TRBJ2-1; D remains ambiguous. The V gene lost 5 bases and the J gene lost 1 base, with 12 bases spanning the gap. The CDR3 sequence is 15 residues long. The germline V gene encodes CDR1 SNHLY and CDR2 FYNNEI.

The J gene is TRBJ2-1, the V gene TRBV6-2 or TRBV6-3; 8 bases are a match to TRBD2. V lost 9 bases to trimming and J lost 10 bases; unmatched junction nucleotides: 5. This CDR3 contains 11 residues. CDR1 and CDR2 from the germline V gene are MNHEY and SVGEGT. The CDR3 nucleotides read TGTGCCAGTTCTGGCGGGGGGGAGCAGTTCTTC. Protein: CASSGGGEQFF.

This clonotype was seen many times. The chain links TRBV12-3 or TRBV12-4 to TRBJ2-3; D remains ambiguous. The V gene lost 3 bases and the J gene lost 2 bases, with 3 bases spanning the gap. CDR3 length equals 12 residues. In nucleotides, the CDR3 is TGTGCCAGCAGTTTTTACACAGATACGCAGTATTTT. Translation: CASSFYTDTQYF.

As for this clonotype: A much larger clone lies a single base off, so this may be a read error. The chain uses TRBV7-8 and TRBJ1-1; D gene ambiguous. This CDR3 region has 12 residues. Per germline, CDR1 SGHVS and CDR2 FQNEAQ. The CDR3 bases are TGTACCAGCAGCCTGCCCGGGGTAAGGGCTTTCTTT. Residues: CTSSLPGVRAFF.

J is TRBJ2-5 and V is TRBV20-1; D gene unclear. V was trimmed by 1 base and J by 3 bases, leaving 15 bases between them. This CDR3 spans 15 amino acids. CDR1 and CDR2 from the germline V gene are DFQATT and SNEGSKA (reference sequence). CDR3 sequence reads: CSARVASNGEETQYF. The CDR3 coding sequence is TGCAGTGCTAGAGTCGCCAGTAATGGGGAAGAGACCCAGTACTTC.

The table lists this clonotype with many counts. The chain recombines TRBV10-3 with TRBJ1-1; D is perhaps TRBD1 (6 bases). In germline, CDR1 is ENHRY, CDR2 SYGVKD. The V end was cut by 6 bases, the J end by 8 bases, with 16 bases between. The CDR3 runs to 13 residues. The DNA for the CDR3 is TGTGCCATCAGCCTATCCGGGGGCAGGGAAGCTTTCTTT. Its protein product is CAISLSGGREAFF.

This clonotype appeared many times. The chain uses TRBV7-9 and TRBJ1-2; D gene unclear. The CDR3 contains 15 residues. Germline V gene data show CDR1 as SEHNR and CDR2 as FQNEAQ (reference sequence). The V end was cut by 5 bases, the J end by 2 bases, with 15 bases between. The CDR3 here is CASSPLSRLNYGYTF. CDR3 in DNA: TGTGCCAGCAGCCCCCTATCACGGCTGAACTATGGCTACACCTTC.

This clonotype has just a few counts. V gene TRBV4-3 combines with J gene TRBJ1-2; no firm D call. Trimming stripped 0 bases from V and 5 bases from J, with 7 bases between. The CDR3 runs to 13 residues. The germline gives CDR1 LGHNA, CDR2 YSLEER. The CDR3 loop reads CASSQDPGYGYTF. The CDR3 bases are TGCGCCAGCAGCCAAGATCCAGGTTATGGCTACACCTTC.

The J gene is TRBJ2-5, the V gene TRBV28; D not resolved. V lost 5 bases, J lost 1 base, and 14 bases lay in between. Germline-derived CDR1 and CDR2 are MDHEN and SYDVKM. This CDR3 spans 15 amino acids. The CDR3 DNA follows: TGTGCCAGCAGTCCCGGACGGTTTACCCAAGAGACCCAGTACTTC. As protein: CASSPGRFTQETQYF.

This clonotype was observed at least ten times. The chain joins TRBV20-1 to TRBJ1-1; D perhaps matches TRBD1 (6 bases). The germline V and J ends were trimmed by 0 bases and 4 bases, with 9 bases remaining between them. Per germline, CDR1 DFQATT and CDR2 SNEGSKA (reference sequence). The CDR3 extends over 13 amino acids. CDR3 DNA sequence: TGCAGTGCTAGAGAGAGGGGGGGCACTGAAGCTTTCTTT. Its translation is CSARERGGTEAFF.

The V call is TRBV12-3 or TRBV12-4, the J call TRBJ1-1; 8 nucleotides align to TRBD1. J was trimmed by 0 bases and V by 5 bases; bases with no gene match: 2. The CDR3 runs 14 residues. The chain's CDR3 is CASSPDRVNTEAFF. The CDR3 bases are TGTGCCAGCAGTCCGGACAGGGTGAACACTGAAGCTTTCTTT.

At least ten counts were recorded for this clonotype. V and J are TRBV7-3 and TRBJ2-6; 7 bases fit TRBD1. The V and J ends lost 5 bases and 0 bases, in that order; junction bases with no gene match: 4. CDR1 is SGHTA, CDR2 FQGTGA, per germline. The CDR3 totals 16 residues. CDR3 sequence: CASSRTGRSGANVLTF. The CDR3 nucleotides read TGTGCCAGCAGCCGGACAGGACGCTCTGGGGCCAACGTCCTGACTTTC. Using reference TRBV7-3 and TRBJ2-6 for the parts outside the CDR3, the full variable domain is GAGVSQTPSNKVTEKGKYVELRCDPISGHTALYWYRQSLGQGPEFLIYFQGTGAADDSGLPNDRFFAVRPEGSVSTLKIQRTERGDSAVYLCASSRTGRSGANVLTFGAGSRLTVL.

This clonotype was detected many times. This rearrangement joins TRBV28 to TRBJ1-1, with unresolved D. Germline lookup yields CDR1 MDHEN and CDR2 SYDVKM. Trimming shortened V by 8 bases and J by 2 bases, and 18 bases separated the two germline ends. The CDR3 covers 15 residues. The CDR3 loop is CASLGSPKANTEAFF. CDR3 in DNA: TGTGCCAGCTTGGGCTCCCCGAAGGCCAACACTGAAGCTTTCTTT.

This clonotype was seen at least ten times. The genes are TRBV6-6 and TRBJ2-7; 7 positions agree with TRBD1. Looked up from germline, CDR1 is MNHNY and CDR2 is SVGAGI (reference sequence). V was clipped by 10 bases and J by 2 bases; unmatched bases: 5. The CDR3 has 12 residues. The CDR3 reads CATRTGPYEQYF. The CDR3 bases are TGTGCCACCAGGACAGGCCCCTACGAGCAGTACTTC.

In this sample, this clonotype turned up many times. The chain has TRBV10-3 and TRBJ1-5; D might be TRBD1 (6 bases). Between the trimmed V and J ends, which lost 0 bases and 5 bases, there was a span of 14 bases. The CDR3 has 16 residues. Germline-derived CDR1 and CDR2 are ENHRY and SYGVKD. CDR3 loop: CAISESPLQGYQPQHF. The CDR3 DNA sequence: TGTGCCATCAGTGAGTCTCCTTTACAGGGTTATCAGCCCCAGCATTTT.

This clonotype was counted ten times or more. In nucleotides, the CDR3 is TGCGCCAGCAGTGAGGACAGGTTCCCTATCTATGGCTACACCTTC. It specifies CASSEDRFPIYGYTF. The V call is TRBV10-1, the J call TRBJ1-2; possibly TRBD1 for D (6 bases). The CDR3 contains 15 residues. Germline lookup yields CDR1 WNHNN and CDR2 SYGVQD (reference sequence). Trimming stripped 2 bases from V and 4 bases from J, with 14 bases between.

This rearrangement joins TRBV3-1 to TRBJ2-1, with 8 bases aligning to TRBD2. This CDR3 has 12 amino acids. Germline trimming cut 2 bases from V and 11 bases from J; bases unmatched to any gene: 2. CDR1 is LGHDT, CDR2 YNNKEL, per germline (reference sequence). CDR3 sequence: CASSQQRGQQFF. For the CDR3, the DNA is TGTGCCAGCAGCCAACAGCGGGGGCAGCAGTTCTTC.

This clonotype showed up many times. The chain uses TRBV20-1 and TRBJ2-5; D uncertain. Germline V gives CDR1 DFQATT, CDR2 SNEGSKA (reference sequence). This CDR3 comprises 15 residues. Deletions cut 3 bases from V and 5 bases from J, with 19 bases between. The CDR3 sequence: CSASGYLSGMETQYF. The DNA of the CDR3 is TGCAGTGCTAGTGGGTACCTTAGTGGAATGGAGACCCAGTACTTC.

This clonotype was seen a handful of times. The rearrangement joins TRBV12-3 or TRBV12-4 to TRBJ2-3; TRBD2 matches at 7 bases. V was pared by 0 bases and J by 1 base, with 7 bases of the junction left unmatched. The length of the CDR3 is 17 residues. This CDR3 reads CASSLANRGGGTDTQYF. CDR3 coding DNA: TGTGCCAGCAGTTTAGCGAATCGTGGGGGGGGCACAGATACGCAGTATTTT.

This clonotype was recorded a few times. The V gene is TRBV11-1, the J gene TRBJ2-6; possible D gene TRBD1, 6 bases. Germline V gene lookup returns CDR1 SGHAT and CDR2 FQDESV (reference sequence). This CDR3 has 16 residues. Trimming removed 5 bases at V and 0 bases at J, with 11 bases between. In DNA form, the CDR3 reads TGTGCCAGCAGCCTAGGACAGAGCTCTGGGGCCAACGTCCTGACTTTC. Its protein product is CASSLGQSSGANVLTF.

This clonotype showed up many times. The DNA of the CDR3 is TGTGCCAGCAGCCCTCCAGGACAGGCGTCGTTGGGCGAGCAGTACTTC. This translates into CASSPPGQASLGEQYF. The V and J genes are TRBV7-2 and TRBJ2-7; 7 nucleotides align to TRBD1. This CDR3 is built from 16 residues. With 5 bases clipped from V and 6 bases from J, the junction kept 16 bases outside the gene matches. Germline CDR1 SGHTA, CDR2 FQGNSA.

This clonotype was detected only a few times. A read error may produce the germline difference seen at one junction end. This chain uses TRBV7-7 with TRBJ2-1; 7 bases are a match to TRBD1. The CDR3 is 16 residues long. CDR1 is SSHAT and CDR2 is FNYEAQ in the germline V gene (reference sequence). The CDR3 spells CASSSDRDSSYNEQFF. The CDR3 region has the DNA TGTGCTAGCAGCTCCGACAGGGATAGCTCCTACAATGAGCAGTTCTTC.

This clonotype was picked up many times. The chain uses TRBV10-3 and TRBJ2-5; the match to TRBD2 covers 9 bases. The CDR3 is made up of 15 amino acids. The trim removed 2 bases at V and 1 base at J, leaving 2 bases unmatched. In germline, CDR1 is ENHRY, CDR2 SYGVKD. The CDR3 sequence: CAISEGTSPQETQYF. The CDR3 DNA reads as TGTGCCATCAGTGAGGGGACTAGCCCCCAAGAGACCCAGTACTTC.

This clonotype has at least ten counts. The chain carries TRBV14 and TRBJ2-7; D gene unclear. The CDR3 contains 11 residues. CDR1 and CDR2 (germline): SGHDN, FVKESK. The V end lost 1 base, the J end lost 4 bases, and 2 bases lay between the germline ends. The CDR3 here is CASSQGYEQYF. Written as DNA, the CDR3 is TGTGCCAGCAGCCAAGGATACGAGCAGTACTTC.

Of note for this clonotype: With a much larger clone just one base away, this may be a read error. The rearrangement joins TRBV20-1 to TRBJ2-3, with 7 bases fitting TRBD1. Germline V gene lookup returns CDR1 DFQATT and CDR2 SNEGSKA (reference sequence). Trimming took 7 bases from V and 15 from J; bases not matched to a gene: 16. The CDR3 loop spans 12 amino acids. Written as DNA, the CDR3 is TGCAGTGTTTCGACAGGGAATTACAGATCCTATTTT. It is translated as CSVSTGNYRSYF.

V is TRBV7-9 and J is TRBJ2-3; D is unresolved. Germline loops: CDR1 SEHNR, CDR2 FQNEAQ (reference sequence). The CDR3 is 13 amino acids. Trimming cost V 2 bases and J 4 bases, with 7 bases left between them. CDR3 DNA sequence: TGTGCCAGCAGCTTACTGGCCGCAGATACGCAGTATTTT. This translates into CASSLLAADTQYF.

This clonotype has more than one count but fewer than ten. The chain combines TRBV18 with TRBJ1-1; D is unclear. This CDR3 region has 14 residues. Germline V gene data show CDR1 as KGHSH and CDR2 as LQKENI. The germline V and J ends were trimmed by 1 base and 1 base, with 7 bases remaining between them. The CDR3 loop is CASSPLQTNTEAFF. The CDR3 nucleotides read TGTGCCAGCTCACCACTACAGACGAACACTGAAGCTTTCTTT.

This clonotype was observed many times. The chain has TRBV3-1 and TRBJ1-6; a weak D match, TRBD1 (5 bases). Trimming took 0 bases from V and 6 from J, leaving 12 bases between them. Germline V lookup: CDR1 LGHDT, CDR2 YNNKEL (reference sequence). This CDR3 comprises 16 residues. This CDR3 is CASSQDRGAANSPLHF. The CDR3 DNA sequence: TGTGCCAGCAGCCAAGATCGAGGGGCCGCTAATTCACCCCTCCACTTT. The complete variable domain, with remaining parts taken from reference TRBV3-1 and TRBJ1-6, reads DTAVSQTPKYLVTQMGNDKSIKCEQNLGHDTMYWYKQDSKKFLKIMFSYNNKELIINETVPNRFSPKSPDKAHLNLHINSLELGDSAVYFCASSQDRGAANSPLHFGNGTRLTVT.

This clonotype was seen at least ten times. The CDR3 here is CASRLQGGIYNEQFF. CDR3 nucleotide sequence: TGTGCCAGCAGATTACAGGGGGGGATCTACAATGAGCAGTTCTTC. This chain joins TRBV12-3 or TRBV12-4 and TRBJ2-1; D perhaps matches TRBD1 (8 bases). V gave up 6 bases and J gave up 3 bases, with 15 bases separating them. This CDR3 contains 15 residues.

The chain uses TRBV6-2 or TRBV6-3 and TRBJ1-1; 8 nucleotides agree with TRBD1. With V trimmed by 5 bases and J by 2 bases, 7 bases remained unmatched. The CDR3 extends over 15 amino acids. Germline V lookup: CDR1 MNHEY, CDR2 SVGEGT. DNA for the CDR3: TGTGCCAGCAGTAATCGACAGGGGAGTAACACTGAAGCTTTCTTT. It translates to CASSNRQGSNTEAFF.